Following are 30 T cell receptor beta chains from one sample sequenced in a study of shared clonotypes between healthy human individuals. TCRdb keeps only in-frame clones here, not all; method: immunoSEQ multiplex PCR. The data hold some 360,000 clones, with over 70% observed a single time. Sequencing was performed on memory CD4+ T cells sorted from blood. Subset denoted: CD45RA-negative fraction. The origin of the receptors is a man aged 25 to 40 in good health.

V usage is TRBV30 and J usage is TRBJ1-2; D remains ambiguous. The V end was cut by 2 bases, the J end by 7 bases, with 11 bases between. Per the germline V gene, CDR1 is GTSNPN and CDR2 is SVGIG (reference sequence). The CDR3 is 12 amino acids. CDR3 loop: CAWSPGEGGYTF. DNA for the CDR3: TGTGCCTGGAGTCCTGGGGAAGGTGGCTACACCTTC.

The chain employs TRBV5-4 and TRBJ2-7, with D maybe TRBD2 (6 bases). CDR1 is SGHNT, CDR2 YYREEE, per germline (reference sequence). The CDR3 is made up of 13 amino acids. V was shortened by 0 bases and J by 5 bases, with 9 bases between the two germline ends. CDR3 bases: TGTGCCAGCAGCTTGGCGGGAGCTCACGAGCAGTACTTC. Amino acids: CASSLAGAHEQYF.

The chain is built from TRBV7-6 and TRBJ1-3; no clear D gene. The V end lost 0 bases, the J end lost 2 bases, and 14 bases lay between the germline ends. The CDR3 loop spans 17 amino acids. Germline V lookup: CDR1 SGHVS, CDR2 FNYEAQ. CDR3 bases: TGTGCCAGCAGCTTAGCGAGTGGGCAATCCGCTGGAAACACCATATATTTT. It yields the protein CASSLASGQSAGNTIYF.

This chain's CDR3 is CASSQDPTQGAYEQYF. CDR3 DNA sequence: TGTGCCAGCAGCCAAGATCCCACACAGGGGGCGTACGAGCAGTACTTC. The chain recombines TRBV14 with TRBJ2-7; TRBD1 matches 9 bases. The CDR3 consists of 16 residues. From germline, CDR1 is SGHDN and CDR2 FVKESK. V dropped 0 bases and J dropped 4; count of bases not matched to a gene: 7.

This clone was recorded once. This chain links TRBV4-1 with TRBJ2-7; possible D gene TRBD1, 5 bases. Germline CDR1 MGHRA, CDR2 YSYEKL. Trimming removed 1 base at V and 2 bases at J, with 15 bases between. The CDR3 consists of 16 residues. CDR3 amino acids: CASSQAEAGWTYEQYF. CDR3 DNA: TGCGCCAGCAGCCAAGCCGAAGCAGGGTGGACCTACGAGCAGTACTTC.

This clone was picked up a small number of times. The rearrangement joins TRBV5-4 to TRBJ1-2; D is possibly TRBD1 (5 bases). CDR1 and CDR2 from the germline V gene are SGHNT and YYREEE (reference sequence). V was shortened by 4 bases and J by 7 bases, with 14 bases between the two germline ends. There are 13 residues in the CDR3. This chain's CDR3 is CASSPRREGGYTF. Here the CDR3 DNA reads TGTGCCAGCAGCCCCCGCAGGGAGGGTGGCTACACCTTC.

As for this clone: At one of its ends the junction is not consistent with the germline gene, which may arise from a read error. The chain has TRBV6-1 and TRBJ2-7; D gene uncertain. The CDR3 consists of 12 residues. The germline V gene encodes CDR1 MNHNS and CDR2 SASEGT. This chain's CDR3 is CASSERNQERNF. Here the CDR3 DNA reads TGTGCCAGCAGTGAACGGAATCAGGAGCGTAACTTC.

This clone was counted a single time. The chain couples TRBV7-3 to TRBJ2-7, with TRBD1 matching 9 bases. The CDR3 spans 15 residues. V was pared by 3 bases and J by 5 bases, with 8 bases of the junction left unmatched. Per germline, CDR1 SGHTA and CDR2 FQGTGA. DNA for the CDR3: TGTGCCAGCAGCTTCTCCGGGACAGGGATCCACGAGCAGTACTTC. It yields the protein CASSFSGTGIHEQYF.

The chain uses TRBV6-5 and TRBJ1-4; D is unresolved. Germline assignment: CDR1 MNHEY and CDR2 SVGAGI. This CDR3 is built from 14 residues. Deletions cut 7 bases from V and 7 bases from J, with 16 bases between. In nucleotides, the CDR3 is TGTGCCAGCAACGACAAGGGTTGGTCTGAAAAACTGTTTTTT. It encodes CASNDKGWSEKLFF.

This sequence joins TRBV27 and TRBJ1-2; 8 nucleotides match TRBD1. The CDR3 length is 14 residues. Germline V gene lookup returns CDR1 MNHEY and CDR2 SMNVEV (reference sequence). With 5 bases clipped from V and 3 bases from J, the junction kept 5 bases outside the gene matches. The DNA of the CDR3 is TGTGCCAGCAGTGATGACAGGGGAGACTATGGCTACACCTTC. Amino acids: CASSDDRGDYGYTF.

This chain joins TRBV4-3 and TRBJ2-7; 9 nucleotides agree with TRBD1. From germline, CDR1 is LGHNA and CDR2 YSLEER. V dropped 1 base and J dropped 3; count of bases not matched to a gene: 1. The CDR3 loop spans 14 amino acids. The CDR3 DNA reads TGCGCCAGCAGCCAAGGGACAGGGGACTACGAGCAGTACTTC. Translation gives CASSQGTGDYEQYF.

This clone was found a few times. The chain carries TRBV5-1 and TRBJ2-3; D gene uncertain. Germline assignment: CDR1 SGHRS and CDR2 YFSETQ. The CDR3 is 16 amino acids. Trimming removed 3 bases from V and 2 bases from J, with 16 bases in between. The CDR3 bases are TGCGCCAGCAGCTCTCAAGACCCCCGGGCCACAGATACGCAGTATTTT. This translates into CASSSQDPRATDTQYF.

This chain links TRBV10-2 with TRBJ1-4; unclear D gene. The germline V and J ends were trimmed by 0 bases and 8 bases, with 1 base remaining between them. CDR3 length equals 11 residues. Germline V gene data show CDR1 as WSHSY and CDR2 as SAAADI. The DNA for the CDR3 is TGCGCCAGCAGTGAGTCGGAAAAACTGTTTTTT. It is translated as CASSESEKLFF.

J is TRBJ2-7 and V is TRBV4-2; 7 bases map to TRBD1. The germline CDR1 and CDR2 sequences are LGHNA and YNFKEQ. The CDR3 sequence is 16 residues long. J gave up 3 bases and V 0 bases, and 8 bases lay outside the gene matches. This CDR3 reads CASSQEDRQLHYEQYF. Here the CDR3 DNA reads TGTGCCAGCAGCCAAGAGGACAGGCAGCTACACTACGAGCAGTACTTC.

This rearrangement joins TRBV19 to TRBJ2-7; D tentatively fits TRBD1 or TRBD2 (5 bases each). V lost 3 bases, J lost 0 bases, and 15 bases lay in between. Germline V CDR1 and CDR2: LNHDA, SQIVND (reference sequence). The CDR3 covers 16 residues. CDR3 protein: CASSIREGATSYEQYF. The CDR3 region has the DNA TGTGCCAGTAGTATCCGGGAAGGGGCGACCTCCTACGAGCAGTACTTC. Drawing the rest from reference TRBV19 and TRBJ2-7, the complete variable domain is DGGITQSPKYLFRKEGQNVTLSCEQNLNHDAMYWYRQDPGQGLRLIYYSQIVNDFQKGDIAEGYSVSREKKESFPLTVTSAQKNPTAFYLCASSIREGATSYEQYFGPGTRLTVT.

The CDR3: CSSVASYTGELFF. CDR3 DNA sequence: TGCAGCTCTGTTGCGTCCTACACCGGGGAGCTGTTTTTT. This chain uses TRBV29-1 with TRBJ2-2, with D hard to call. Germline values: CDR1 SQVTM, CDR2 ANQGSEA. The ends were cut back, 8 bases at V and 3 bases at J, with 13 bases in the middle. The CDR3 is 13 residues long.

Concerning this clone itself: The germline gene is not matched at one end of the junction; a read error may be the cause. This chain uses TRBV29-1 with TRBJ2-3, with 7 nucleotides matching TRBD2. The CDR3 extends over 16 amino acids. Germline V lookup: CDR1 SQVTM, CDR2 ANQGSEA. This chain's CDR3 is CSVKEGLLILTDTQYF. In DNA form, the CDR3 reads TGCAGCGTTAAAGAGGGACTACTTATATTAACAGATACGCAGTATTTT.

V gene TRBV30 combines with J gene TRBJ1-4; 7 bases agree with TRBD1. Trimming removed 2 bases from V and 4 bases from J; junction bases left unmatched: 7. The V gene's germline CDR1 is GTSNPN and CDR2 SVGIG (reference sequence). The CDR3 length is 15 residues. The CDR3 sequence: CAWSISGTVNEKLFF. The CDR3 nucleotides read TGTGCCTGGAGTATAAGTGGGACAGTTAATGAAAAACTGTTTTTT. Filled out from reference TRBV30 and TRBJ1-4, the complete variable domain reads SQTIHQWPATLVQPVGSPLSLECTVEGTSNPNLYWYRQAAGRGLQLLFYSVGIGQISSEVPQNLSASRPQDRQFILSSKKLLLSDSGFYLCAWSISGTVNEKLFFGSGTQLSVL.

The rearrangement uses TRBV25-1 and TRBJ1-4, with D maybe TRBD1 (6 bases). CDR1 is MGHDK, CDR2 SYGVNS, per germline. V gave up 1 base and J gave up 13 bases, with 13 bases separating them. The CDR3 runs 13 residues. CDR3 region: CASSEFQGNGLFF. The CDR3 DNA reads TGTGCCAGCAGTGAATTTCAGGGGAATGGACTGTTTTTT.

This clone was observed a handful of times. The sample has other DNA sequences that encode this CDR3 too. This chain connects TRBV7-2 to TRBJ1-5; the D gene is possibly TRBD1 (5 bases). CDR1 and CDR2 (germline): SGHTA, FQGNSA. The V and J ends lost 5 bases and 5 bases respectively, with 10 bases between them. This CDR3 has 13 amino acids. The CDR3 DNA reads as TGTGCCAGCAGCATCAGAGGGGATCAGCCCCAGCATTTT. It encodes CASSIRGDQPQHF.

Comment on this clone: This may arise from a read error, as a much more abundant clone is one base away. Other DNA sequences from this sample encode an identical CDR3 as well. The gene calls are TRBV7-9 and TRBJ2-2; TRBD1 matches at 11 bases. V shed 5 bases, J shed 4 bases, and the junction held 6 bases outside the gene matches. The CDR3 runs 16 residues. Germline V gene lookup returns CDR1 SEHNR and CDR2 FQNEAQ (reference sequence). DNA for the CDR3: TGTGCCAGCAGCCCAAGGACAGGGGGCCTCACCGGGGAGCTGTTTTTT. This translates into CASSPRTGGLTGELFF.

The CDR3 DNA follows: TGCGCCAGCACTATCCAACCTCAGGGGGTTGAGGAGACCCAGTACTTC. It specifies CASTIQPQGVEETQYF. The genes are TRBV5-1 and TRBJ2-5; 7 nucleotides align to TRBD1. CDR3 size: 16 residues. The ends lost 6 bases at V and 5 bases at J; junction bases unmatched: 16. Germline CDR1 and CDR2: SGHRS and YFSETQ.

The chain is built from TRBV7-2 and TRBJ2-6, with 7 bases aligning to TRBD1. The germline CDR1 and CDR2 sequences are SGHTA and FQGNSA. The length of the CDR3 is 15 residues. The V segment lost 7 bases and the J segment 4 bases; nucleotides outside the gene matches: 7. CDR3 amino acids: CASTRQGSGANVLTF. CDR3 nucleotide sequence: TGTGCCAGCACCAGACAGGGTAGCGGGGCCAACGTCCTGACTTTC.

This chain's CDR3 is CASSLVQLQETQYF. The CDR3 DNA reads as TGTGCCAGCAGCTTGGTGCAGCTACAAGAGACCCAGTACTTC. This chain connects TRBV5-8 to TRBJ2-5, with unresolved D. The CDR3 consists of 14 residues. CDR1 and CDR2 from the germline V gene are SGHTS and YDEGEE. V lost 0 bases, J lost 2 bases, and 8 bases lay in between.

This chain uses TRBV7-6 with TRBJ1-1; D uncertain. Trimming left V 1 base short and J 2 bases short, with 2 bases between. CDR3 length: 12 amino acids. CDR1 and CDR2 (germline): SGHVS, FNYEAQ. The CDR3 nucleotides are TGTGCCAGCAGCTTAGTTAACACTGAAGCTTTCTTT. Its translation is CASSLVNTEAFF.

This chain uses TRBV18 with TRBJ2-7; no definite D call. The CDR3 runs 13 residues. Per germline, CDR1 KGHSH and CDR2 LQKENI. V lost 2 bases and J 5 bases, leaving 10 bases between the germline ends. The CDR3 spells CASSPSTGHEQYF. For the CDR3, the DNA is TGTGCCAGCTCACCAAGTACCGGTCACGAGCAGTACTTC.

The rearrangement joins TRBV18 to TRBJ2-5, with TRBD2 as a possible D gene (5 bases). Germline assignment: CDR1 KGHSH and CDR2 LQKENI. The CDR3 totals 13 residues. V lost 5 bases and J lost 0, with 7 bases in between. CDR3 protein: CASSDGNQETQYF. CDR3 nucleotide sequence: TGTGCCAGCTCAGACGGGAACCAAGAGACCCAGTACTTC.

This clone was picked up a small number of times. Other DNA sequences in this sample translate to the same CDR3. The chain has TRBV6-1 and TRBJ1-3, with D unclear. Germline CDR1 and CDR2: MNHNS and SASEGT. This CDR3 has 11 residues. The V end was cut by 6 bases, the J end by 3 bases, with 3 bases between. The DNA of the CDR3 is TGTGCCAGCAGCCTTGGAAACACCATATATTTT. Protein product: CASSLGNTIYF.

The V call is TRBV2, the J call TRBJ2-1; D might be TRBD2 (5 bases). The V gene lost 4 bases and the J gene lost 7 bases, with 17 bases spanning the gap. Germline lookup yields CDR1 SNHLY and CDR2 FYNNEI. The CDR3 totals 15 residues. This CDR3 reads CASSGSRRGRNEQFF. CDR3 coding DNA: TGTGCCAGCAGTGGGAGTCGGAGAGGGAGAAATGAGCAGTTCTTC.

This sequence joins TRBV5-1 and TRBJ2-7; no clear D. With 4 bases removed from V and 2 bases from J, the gap between germline ends came to 10 bases. The V gene's germline CDR1 is SGHRS and CDR2 YFSETQ. The CDR3 totals 13 residues. For the CDR3, the DNA is TGCGCCAGCAGCCCAAGAGGACCCTACGAGCAGTACTTC. Protein sequence: CASSPRGPYEQYF.